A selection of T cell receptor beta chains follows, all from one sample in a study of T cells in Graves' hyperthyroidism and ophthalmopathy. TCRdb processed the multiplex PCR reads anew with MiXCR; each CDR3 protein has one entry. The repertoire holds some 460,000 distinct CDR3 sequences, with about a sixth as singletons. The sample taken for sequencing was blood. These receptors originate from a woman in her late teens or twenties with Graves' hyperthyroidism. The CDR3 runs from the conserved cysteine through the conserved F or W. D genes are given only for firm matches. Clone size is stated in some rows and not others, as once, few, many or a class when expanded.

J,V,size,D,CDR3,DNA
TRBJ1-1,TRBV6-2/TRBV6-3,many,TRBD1,CASSYSVTGRTEAFF,TGTGCCAGCAGTTACTCTGTGACAGGGAGGACTGAAGCTTTCTTT
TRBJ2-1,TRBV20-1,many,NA,CSAPGKVSYNEQFF,TGCAGTGCTCCCGGGAAAGTATCCTACAATGAGCAGTTCTTC
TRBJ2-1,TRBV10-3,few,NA,CAISVLLAMRYEQFF,TGTGCCATCAGTGTATTACTAGCTATGAGGTATGAGCAGTTCTTC
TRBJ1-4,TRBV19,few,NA,CASSPRGEKEEKLFF,TGTGCCAGTAGTCCTCGGGGGGAGAAGGAGGAAAAACTGTTTTTT
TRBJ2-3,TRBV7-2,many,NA,CATGLGTTDTQYF,TGTGCCACCGGGCTGGGCACCACAGATACGCAGTATTTT
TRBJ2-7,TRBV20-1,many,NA,CSAYWLGAYEQYF,TGCAGTGCTTATTGGTTAGGGGCCTACGAGCAGTACTTC
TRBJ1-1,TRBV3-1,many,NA,CATKGVREAFF,TGTGCCACAAAAGGGGTCCGTGAAGCTTTCTTT
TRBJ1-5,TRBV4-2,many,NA,CASSQDRNQPQHF,TGTGCCAGCAGCCAAGATCGCAATCAGCCCCAGCATTTT
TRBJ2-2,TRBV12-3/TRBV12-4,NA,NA,CASSLTENSGELFF,TGTGCCAGCAGTTTAACTGAGAACAGTGGGGAGCTGTTTTTT
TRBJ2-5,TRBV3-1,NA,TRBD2,CASSLFGAGARETQYF,TGTGCCAGCAGCCTTTTCGGAGCGGGGGCCCGCGAGACCCAGTACTTC
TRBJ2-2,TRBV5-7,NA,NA,CASSFGQGRSTGELFF,TGTGCCAGCAGCTTCGGGCAGGGGAGAAGCACCGGGGAGCTGTTTTTT
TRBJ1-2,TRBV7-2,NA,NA,CASSLVRVDYGYTF,TGTGCCAGCAGCTTAGTAAGGGTGGACTATGGCTACACCTTC
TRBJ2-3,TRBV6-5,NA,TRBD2,CASSYSKLAGGRGQYF,TGTGCCAGCAGTTACTCGAAACTAGCGGGAGGACGGGGGCAGTATTTT
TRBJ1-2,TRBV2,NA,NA,CASPYSRLGTF,TGTGCCAGCCCATACAGCCGTCTGGGCACCTTC
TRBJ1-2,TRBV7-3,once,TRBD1,CASSPRQGGGYTF,TGTGCCAGCAGCCCGAGACAGGGGGGTGGCTACACCTTC
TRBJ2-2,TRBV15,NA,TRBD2,CATSPAGGGTGELFF,TGTGCCACCAGCCCCGCGGGAGGTGGCACCGGGGAGCTGTTTTTT
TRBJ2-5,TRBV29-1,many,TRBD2,CSAHSGGETQYF,TGCAGCGCCCATTCGGGAGGGGAGACCCAGTACTTC
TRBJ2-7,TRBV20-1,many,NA,CSASGPSVEQYF,TGCAGTGCTAGTGGGCCCTCGGTGGAGCAGTACTTC
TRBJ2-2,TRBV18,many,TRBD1,CASSPGTGLHRVELFF,TGTGCCAGCTCCCCCGGGACAGGACTGCACCGGGTAGAGCTGTTTTTT
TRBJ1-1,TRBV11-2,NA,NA,CASSLVKLGRMNTEAFF,TGTGCCAGCAGCTTAGTTAAATTGGGGAGGATGAACACTGAAGCTTTCTTT
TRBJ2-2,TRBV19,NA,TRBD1,CASSIGGQANTGELFF,TGTGCCAGTAGTATAGGGGGACAGGCGAACACCGGGGAGCTGTTTTTT
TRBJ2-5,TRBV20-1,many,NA,CSGLQETQYF,TGCAGTGGGCTTCAAGAGACCCAGTACTTC
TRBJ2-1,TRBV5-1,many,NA,CASSPARGNYNEQFF,TGCGCCAGCAGCCCCGCCAGAGGGAACTACAATGAGCAGTTCTTC
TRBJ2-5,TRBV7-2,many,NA,CASSPMGGLETQYF,TGTGCCAGCAGCCCTATGGGGGGGCTCGAGACCCAGTACTTC
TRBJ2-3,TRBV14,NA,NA,CASSQGRTDTQYF,TGTGCCAGCAGCCAGGGAAGGACAGATACGCAGTATTTT
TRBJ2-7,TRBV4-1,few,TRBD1,CASSQDYRTGGYEQYF,TGCGCCAGCAGCCAAGATTACCGGACAGGGGGCTACGAGCAGTACTTC